The entry below gives a single T cell receptor (beta chain) sequence along with its context. The antigen is not known. This may arise from a read error, as a much more abundant clone is one base away. TCRdb processed the 5' RACE reads anew with MiXCR; each CDR3 protein has one entry. This table has some 250,000 distinct CDR3 sequences, approximately 12% appearing once. Looked up from germline, CDR1 is LNHNV and CDR2 is YYDKDF (reference sequence). This CDR3 contains 15 residues. This specimen comes from a study of CD8 T cells in ankylosing spondylitis. Study findings and constraints: Apparently characteristic of ankylosing spondylitis blood was a TCR beta motif (eight highly homologous variants). Disease-linked clones were CD8+ and relatively rare in peripheral blood.

The TCR originated in a male donor with ankylosing spondylitis or in good health (not recorded which). The gene calls are TRBV15 and TRBJ2-1; 12 bases align to TRBD2. The material sequenced was blood, either unsorted or a sorted T cell fraction (not recorded which). CDR3 DNA sequence: TGTGCCGCCAGCATACTAGCGGGAGGTTACAATGAGCAGTTCTTC. Residues: CAASILAGGYNEQFF.